Described below is a single T cell receptor beta chain sequence and its context. The data derive from a study of blood T cell repertoires in COVID-19. Study overall: In each case, the material was cDNA or gDNA derived from T cells, B-cell-depleted T cells, or PBMCs.

V lost 3 bases to trimming and J lost 6 bases; unmatched junction nucleotides: 10. The CDR3 extends over 16 amino acids. CDR1 SGHKS and CDR2 YYEKEE come from the germline V gene (reference sequence). TCRdb's copy holds only in-frame clones and misses some; the assay was immunoSEQ multiplex PCR. The profile shows approximately 360,000 clones, almost 90% of them singletons. This clonotype was obtained from a man aged 18 to 35 with active or convalescent COVID-19. Sequencing used peripheral blood. V is TRBV5-5 and J is TRBJ2-1, with 9 bases matching TRBD1. The CDR3 coding sequence is TGTGCCAGCAGCTGGGGGACAGGGCGACGGGGCAATGAGCAGTTCTTC. Its protein product is CASSWGTGRRGNEQFF.